The next 5 T cell receptor beta chains were all read from a single sample in a study of cytomegalovirus exposure and HLA in healthy donors. With 60 Vbeta and 13 Jbeta primers, the PCR was carried out. The assay was immunoSEQ multiplex PCR, and TCRdb's table has in-frame clones only and misses some. The sample shows 250,000 or so clones, around nine tenths of them seen only once. Specimen: PBMCs. The source of these receptors is a girl aged 2-15 years in good health and CMV-seronegative.

This chain joins TRBV6-6 and TRBJ2-7; 8 bases are shared with TRBD2. The CDR3 runs to 16 residues. V was pared by 2 bases and J by 2 bases, with 8 bases of the junction left unmatched. Germline V gene data show CDR1 as MNHNY and CDR2 as SVGAGI (reference sequence). The CDR3 bases are TGTGCCAGCAGTTACACCGGCGGGGGGACCCCCTACGAGCAGTACTTC. Encoded protein: CASSYTGGGTPYEQYF.

This chain connects TRBV5-4 to TRBJ2-5; no firm D call. The CDR3 is made up of 11 amino acids. V lost 3 bases to trimming and J lost 2 bases, with 2 bases between them. Germline CDR1 and CDR2: SGHNT and YYREEE (reference sequence). For the CDR3, the DNA is TGTGCCAGCAGCTCGCAAGAGACCCAGTACTTC. Translated, it gives CASSSQETQYF.

The chain uses TRBV10-2 and TRBJ2-2; 8 bases match TRBD1. This CDR3 is 14 amino acids long. V dropped 6 bases and J dropped 4; count of bases not matched to a gene: 4. Germline assignment: CDR1 WSHSY and CDR2 SAAADI. The CDR3 nucleotides are TGCGCCAGCAGGGGGACAGGTGGCACCGGGGAGCTGTTTTTT. It specifies CASRGTGGTGELFF.

The chain joins TRBV10-2 to TRBJ1-2; TRBD1 agrees at 9 bases. The CDR3 totals 18 residues. With V trimmed by 8 bases and J by 1 base, 17 bases remained unmatched. Germline V gene sequence: CDR1 WSHSY, CDR2 SAAADI. CDR3 loop: CASRTAPGQGEINYGYTF. The DNA of the CDR3 is TGCGCCAGCCGAACGGCGCCGGGACAGGGCGAAATTAACTATGGCTACACCTTC.

J is TRBJ1-4 and V is TRBV2; possible D gene TRBD1, 5 bases. The CDR3 is 14 amino acids. V was pared by 5 bases and J by 5 bases, with 12 bases between. CDR1 and CDR2 (germline): SNHLY, FYNNEI. The CDR3 loop is CASSRDSSNEKLFF. The DNA for the CDR3 is TGTGCCAGCAGTCGCGACAGTTCGAATGAAAAACTGTTTTTT.